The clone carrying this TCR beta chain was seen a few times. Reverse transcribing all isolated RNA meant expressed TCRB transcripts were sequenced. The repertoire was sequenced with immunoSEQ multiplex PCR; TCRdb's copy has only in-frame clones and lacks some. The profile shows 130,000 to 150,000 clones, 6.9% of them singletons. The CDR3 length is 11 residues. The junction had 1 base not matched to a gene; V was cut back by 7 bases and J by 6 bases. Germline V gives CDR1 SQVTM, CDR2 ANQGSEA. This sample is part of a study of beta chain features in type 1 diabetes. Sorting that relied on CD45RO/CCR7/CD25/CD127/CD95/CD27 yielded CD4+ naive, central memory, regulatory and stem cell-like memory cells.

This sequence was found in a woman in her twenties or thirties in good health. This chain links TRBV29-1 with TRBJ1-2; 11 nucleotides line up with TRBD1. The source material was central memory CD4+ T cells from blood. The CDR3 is CSAGQGDGYTF. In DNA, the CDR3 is TGCAGCGCGGGACAGGGGGATGGCTACACCTTC.